These T cell receptor beta chains were read from a single sample in a study of PD-L1 blockade in urothelial cancer. Data came from immunoSEQ multiplex PCR; TCRdb stores just in-frame clones and leaves some out. The table has about 45,000 clones, over 75% seen once. The sample was PBMCs, taken around atezolizumab (anti-PD-L1) treatment. Receptors were obtained from a donor at least 40 years old with urothelial cancer. Each CDR3 is given with its conserved first and last residue. The order of the fields is V gene, clone size, D gene, J gene, CDR3 DNA, CDR3 protein. A D gene is named only where the DNA matches it firmly. Where a row states a size, it is once, few, many or the class of an expanded clone; other rows omit it.

v_call: TRBV6-1
clone_size: NA
d_call: TRBD1
j_call: TRBJ1-1
cdr3_nt: TGTGCCAGCAGTGCCGGGGACAGGGGGTGGATGAACACTGAAGCTTTCTTT
cdr3_aa: CASSAGDRGWMNTEAFF

v_call: TRBV11-1
clone_size: NA
d_call: NA
j_call: TRBJ2-5
cdr3_nt: TGTGCCAGCAGCAACGCGGATGGAGCGGGGACCCAGTACTTC
cdr3_aa: CASSNADGAGTQYF

v_call: TRBV5-1
clone_size: NA
d_call: TRBD1
j_call: TRBJ2-7
cdr3_nt: TGCGCCAGCAGCTTACAGGGGGCGGCGTACGAGCAGTACTTC
cdr3_aa: CASSLQGAAYEQYF

v_call: TRBV27
clone_size: few
d_call: NA
j_call: TRBJ2-7
cdr3_nt: TGTGCCAGCAGTTTTTGGGGCGCCTACGAGCAGTACTTC
cdr3_aa: CASSFWGAYEQYF

v_call: TRBV5-4
clone_size: NA
d_call: TRBD2
j_call: TRBJ2-1
cdr3_nt: TGTGCCAGCAGCCGCAACCCGGGGGGGGCCGGGGACAATGAGCAGTTCTTC
cdr3_aa: CASSRNPGGAGDNEQFF

v_call: TRBV29-1
clone_size: NA
d_call: NA
j_call: TRBJ1-1
cdr3_nt: TGCAGCGTCGTCACGACTCGGAACACTGAAGCTTTCTTT
cdr3_aa: CSVVTTRNTEAFF

v_call: TRBV5-1
clone_size: NA
d_call: NA
j_call: TRBJ1-1
cdr3_nt: TGCGCCAGCAGCTTGGCTCCGACAGCCTTGAACACTGAAGCTTTCTTT
cdr3_aa: CASSLAPTALNTEAFF

v_call: TRBV18
clone_size: NA
d_call: TRBD2
j_call: TRBJ2-5
cdr3_nt: TGTGCCAGCTCACCTAGGCTAGCGGGAGTAGACCAAGAGACCCAGTACTTC
cdr3_aa: CASSPRLAGVDQETQYF

v_call: TRBV9
clone_size: once
d_call: TRBD2
j_call: TRBJ2-3
cdr3_nt: TGTGCCAGCAGCGTAGAGGCTAGCGGGAGGGCCTCCACCCTTCATACGCAGTATTTT
cdr3_aa: CASSVEASGRASTLHTQYF

v_call: TRBV9
clone_size: NA
d_call: NA
j_call: TRBJ2-5
cdr3_nt: TGTGCCAGCAGCGTAGTGGGGACTCAACAAGAGACCCAGTACTTC
cdr3_aa: CASSVVGTQQETQYF

v_call: TRBV5-1
clone_size: NA
d_call: NA
j_call: TRBJ2-3
cdr3_nt: TGCGCCAGCAGCTTGGTGGCTGGTAGCACAGATACGCAGTATTTT
cdr3_aa: CASSLVAGSTDTQYF

v_call: TRBV7-2
clone_size: NA
d_call: NA
j_call: TRBJ2-1
cdr3_nt: TGTGCCAGCAGCTCTGACGGGAGTGGCCCTTACAATGAGCAGTTCTTC
cdr3_aa: CASSSDGSGPYNEQFF

v_call: TRBV27
clone_size: NA
d_call: TRBD1
j_call: TRBJ1-2
cdr3_nt: TGTGCCAGCGGACAGGGGGCGTTGGATATGTATGGCTACACCTTC
cdr3_aa: CASGQGALDMYGYTF

v_call: TRBV7-3
clone_size: NA
d_call: TRBD1
j_call: TRBJ2-6
cdr3_nt: TGTGCCACCACAGGGGTTGGGGCCAACGTCCTGACTTTC
cdr3_aa: CATTGVGANVLTF

v_call: TRBV14
clone_size: NA
d_call: TRBD1
j_call: TRBJ1-5
cdr3_nt: TGTGCCAGCAGCCAAGACCCCCCGATCCATGGACAGGGGGTGCCCCAGCATTTT
cdr3_aa: CASSQDPPIHGQGVPQHF

v_call: TRBV2
clone_size: NA
d_call: NA
j_call: TRBJ2-3
cdr3_nt: TGTGCCAGCGGCAGGGTATCCCGCACAGATACGCAGTATTTT
cdr3_aa: CASGRVSRTDTQYF

v_call: TRBV5-1
clone_size: NA
d_call: NA
j_call: TRBJ2-5
cdr3_nt: TGCGCCAGCACCCGGGGGCTAGCGGCCCAAGAGACCCAGTACTTC
cdr3_aa: CASTRGLAAQETQYF

v_call: TRBV4-3
clone_size: NA
d_call: TRBD1
j_call: TRBJ1-5
cdr3_nt: TGCGCCAGCAGCCACGCACCCGGGACAGGGGTTGGGTATAGCAATCAGCCCCAGCATTTT
cdr3_aa: CASSHAPGTGVGYSNQPQHF

v_call: TRBV18
clone_size: NA
d_call: NA
j_call: TRBJ1-2
cdr3_nt: TGTGCCAGCTCCCGGGACACCGAATATGGCTACACCTTC
cdr3_aa: CASSRDTEYGYTF

v_call: TRBV5-6
clone_size: NA
d_call: NA
j_call: TRBJ1-3
cdr3_nt: TGTGCCAGCAGCTTCCCAGGAAGCTCTGGAAACACCATATATTTT
cdr3_aa: CASSFPGSSGNTIYF

v_call: TRBV11-1
clone_size: NA
d_call: NA
j_call: TRBJ1-2
cdr3_nt: TGTGCCAGCAGCTTAGCGTTGCGGGATGGCTACACCTTC
cdr3_aa: CASSLALRDGYTF

v_call: TRBV7-2
clone_size: NA
d_call: NA
j_call: TRBJ2-1
cdr3_nt: TGTGCCAGCAGCTTAGGGGGGGGAGGGGGCTACAATGAGCAGTTCTTC
cdr3_aa: CASSLGGGGGYNEQFF

v_call: TRBV11-2
clone_size: NA
d_call: TRBD2
j_call: TRBJ2-3
cdr3_nt: TGTGCCAGCAGCAAAGGACTAGCGGGAGTGTGGGGGGGGGATACGCAGTATTTT
cdr3_aa: CASSKGLAGVWGGDTQYF

v_call: TRBV13
clone_size: few
d_call: TRBD1
j_call: TRBJ2-7
cdr3_nt: TGTGCCAGCAGCTTAGGAGGGGGTTGGGACAGGGACCACGAGCAGTACTTC
cdr3_aa: CASSLGGGWDRDHEQYF

v_call: TRBV7-3
clone_size: few
d_call: TRBD1
j_call: TRBJ2-7
cdr3_nt: TGTGCCAGCAGCACCCAGGGACAGGGCGGCGAGCAGTACTTC
cdr3_aa: CASSTQGQGGEQYF

v_call: TRBV19
clone_size: NA
d_call: TRBD1
j_call: TRBJ1-4
cdr3_nt: TGTGCCAGTGGCCCCAGGGGGCGCAGGGCTAATGAAAAACTGTTTTTT
cdr3_aa: CASGPRGRRANEKLFF

v_call: TRBV2
clone_size: few
d_call: NA
j_call: TRBJ2-2
cdr3_nt: TGTGCCAGCAGCCCCACGGACAGTAGAGGGGAGCTGTTTTTT
cdr3_aa: CASSPTDSRGELFF

v_call: TRBV25-1
clone_size: NA
d_call: NA
j_call: TRBJ1-1
cdr3_nt: TGTGCCAGCAGTGAATTTGGGGCAGGGACTGAAGCTTTCTTT
cdr3_aa: CASSEFGAGTEAFF

v_call: TRBV6-4
clone_size: NA
d_call: TRBD2
j_call: TRBJ2-1
cdr3_nt: TGTGCCAGCAGTGAATTGGGAGGGGCCTACAATGAGCAGTTCTTC
cdr3_aa: CASSELGGAYNEQFF

v_call: TRBV10-3
clone_size: NA
d_call: TRBD1
j_call: TRBJ2-3
cdr3_nt: TGTGCCATCAGTGCCCTCGACAGGGGCACAGATACGCAGTATTTT
cdr3_aa: CAISALDRGTDTQYF

v_call: TRBV4-3
clone_size: NA
d_call: TRBD2
j_call: TRBJ2-1
cdr3_nt: TGCGCCAGCAGCCAAAGCGGGACGGGGATCAGCTCCTACAATGAGCAGTTCTTC
cdr3_aa: CASSQSGTGISSYNEQFF

v_call: TRBV9
clone_size: few
d_call: NA
j_call: TRBJ1-4
cdr3_nt: TGTGCCAGCAGCCCAGGGGATGGGGGTGAAAAACTGTTTTTT
cdr3_aa: CASSPGDGGEKLFF

v_call: TRBV7-2
clone_size: NA
d_call: NA
j_call: TRBJ1-2
cdr3_nt: TGTGCCAGCAGCTTAACAGTTCCCGCCCCCTATGGCTACACCTTC
cdr3_aa: CASSLTVPAPYGYTF

v_call: TRBV28
clone_size: NA
d_call: TRBD2
j_call: TRBJ2-1
cdr3_nt: TGTGCCAGCACCCACGGGACTAGCGCCGAGCAGTTCTTC
cdr3_aa: CASTHGTSAEQFF

v_call: TRBV7-6
clone_size: NA
d_call: NA
j_call: TRBJ2-7
cdr3_nt: TGTGCCAGCAGCCCCCAAACAGGATACGAGCAGTACTTC
cdr3_aa: CASSPQTGYEQYF

v_call: TRBV4-1
clone_size: few
d_call: TRBD2
j_call: TRBJ2-1
cdr3_nt: TGCGCCAGCAGCCATACAGGGACTAGCGGCAATGAGCAGTTCTTC
cdr3_aa: CASSHTGTSGNEQFF

v_call: TRBV4-3
clone_size: NA
d_call: TRBD1
j_call: TRBJ2-7
cdr3_nt: TGCGCCCCCGGTGGGGGACAGGGAAAAGTTCGCGAGCAGTACTTC
cdr3_aa: CAPGGGQGKVREQYF

v_call: TRBV9
clone_size: NA
d_call: TRBD1
j_call: TRBJ2-1
cdr3_nt: TGTGCCAGCAGCTCGGGGAAGGGGGCTGATAATGAGCAGTTCTTC
cdr3_aa: CASSSGKGADNEQFF

v_call: TRBV7-2
clone_size: NA
d_call: NA
j_call: TRBJ1-4
cdr3_nt: TGTGCCAGCAGCCCAGGGCCGACTAATGAAAAACTGTTTTTT
cdr3_aa: CASSPGPTNEKLFF

v_call: TRBV19
clone_size: NA
d_call: NA
j_call: TRBJ1-1
cdr3_nt: TGTGCCAGTAGTATAGGGGGGGGCAGGGCTTTCTTT
cdr3_aa: CASSIGGGRAFF

v_call: TRBV23-1
clone_size: medium-sized
d_call: TRBD2
j_call: TRBJ2-5
cdr3_nt: TGCGCCGGACGGACTAGCGGGAGAGAGACCCAGTACTTC
cdr3_aa: CAGRTSGRETQYF

v_call: TRBV21-1
clone_size: NA
d_call: NA
j_call: TRBJ1-5
cdr3_nt: TGTGCCAGCAGCCGCGGGGGGCATCAGCCCCAGCATTTT
cdr3_aa: CASSRGGHQPQHF

v_call: TRBV11-3
clone_size: once
d_call: TRBD1
j_call: TRBJ2-1
cdr3_nt: TGTGCCAGCAGCCCCGGTGGGACAGGGGGTTACAATGAGCAGTTCTTC
cdr3_aa: CASSPGGTGGYNEQFF

v_call: TRBV19
clone_size: few
d_call: NA
j_call: TRBJ1-5
cdr3_nt: TGTGCCAGTAGTATATCGGCCCGGAGTAGGCAGCCCCAGCATTTT
cdr3_aa: CASSISARSRQPQHF

v_call: TRBV29-1
clone_size: NA
d_call: NA
j_call: TRBJ1-1
cdr3_nt: TGCAGCGTAGATGAGGCTTTCTTT
cdr3_aa: CSVDEAFF

v_call: TRBV6-6
clone_size: NA
d_call: TRBD1
j_call: TRBJ1-2
cdr3_nt: TGTGCCAGCAGGGCCGAGGGGGCGGGGGGCTACACCTTC
cdr3_aa: CASRAEGAGGYTF

v_call: TRBV11-3
clone_size: NA
d_call: TRBD2
j_call: TRBJ2-1
cdr3_nt: TGTGCCAGCAGCCCGCGTGGCGGGAGGGCCTCTGGTGAGCAGTTCTTC
cdr3_aa: CASSPRGGRASGEQFF

v_call: TRBV19
clone_size: NA
d_call: NA
j_call: TRBJ1-1
cdr3_nt: TGTGCCAGTACCCGGGAGGGGGGTTGGACTGAAGCTTTCTTT
cdr3_aa: CASTREGGWTEAFF

v_call: TRBV30
clone_size: once
d_call: NA
j_call: TRBJ2-5
cdr3_nt: TGTGCCTGCCCCCGGGCCCCGGCGGGAGAGACCCAGTACTTC
cdr3_aa: CACPRAPAGETQYF

v_call: TRBV7-7
clone_size: once
d_call: TRBD1
j_call: TRBJ1-1
cdr3_nt: TGTGCTAGCAGCCGGCTGGGACAGGGGGCTGAAGCTTTCTTT
cdr3_aa: CASSRLGQGAEAFF

v_call: TRBV7-3
clone_size: NA
d_call: NA
j_call: TRBJ2-1
cdr3_nt: TGTGCCAGCAGCCCTTCGGGGGAAGGTGAGCAGTTCTTC
cdr3_aa: CASSPSGEGEQFF